One and the same sample provided the 29 T cell receptor beta chains below, sequenced in a study of memory CD4+ T cells and cytomegalovirus serostatus. Single viable CD3+CD4+CD8-CD45RO+ cells were sorted as the memory CD4+ T cells. The repertoire was sequenced with immunoSEQ multiplex PCR; TCRdb's copy has only in-frame clones and lacks some. This table has about 48,000 clones, over 75% appearing once. Specimen: memory CD4+ T cells from blood. The source is an adult in good health and CMV-seronegative.

J is TRBJ1-3 and V is TRBV6-5, with 7 nucleotides matching TRBD1. Germline loops: CDR1 MNHEY, CDR2 SVGAGI. Trimming took 3 bases from V and 0 from J; bases not matched to a gene: 5. The CDR3 is 16 residues long. Here the CDR3 DNA reads TGTGCCAGCAGTTATGGGACAGTAGACTCTGGAAACACCATATATTTT. This codes for CASSYGTVDSGNTIYF.

Written as DNA, the CDR3 is TGTGCCAGCAGCTTTGGTAGCGGGTACGAGCAGTACTTC. It is translated as CASSFGSGYEQYF. The chain links TRBV5-4 to TRBJ2-7; 7 bases are shared with TRBD2. The V gene end was trimmed by 2 bases and the J gene end by 4 bases; junction bases not matched to a gene: 3. Germline CDR1 and CDR2: SGHNT and YYREEE (reference sequence). The CDR3 loop spans 13 amino acids. The whole variable domain, filled in from reference TRBV5-4 and TRBJ2-7, reads ETGVTQSPTHLIKTRGQQVTLRCSSQSGHNTVSWYQQALGQGPQFIFQYYREEENGRGNFPPRFSGLQFPNYSSELNVNALELDDSALYLCASSFGSGYEQYFGPGTRLTVT.

To note about this clone: The junction shows a germline mismatch at one end, possibly a read error. The same CDR3 can be traced to other DNA sequences in this sample. The chain recombines TRBV11-3 with TRBJ1-5; no reliable D call. The V gene's germline CDR1 is SGHNT and CDR2 YENEEA. The CDR3 runs to 17 residues. CDR3 amino acids: CASSLGQGINSNQPQHF. Written as DNA, the CDR3 is TGTGCCAGCAGCTTAGGCCAAGGAATCAATAGCAATCAGCCTCAGCATTTT.

This chain links TRBV18 with TRBJ1-4, with 9 bases fitting TRBD1. The CDR3 is 15 amino acids. Per germline, CDR1 KGHSH and CDR2 LQKENI. V trimming: 1 base; J trimming: 8 bases; junction bases outside the gene matches: 5. CDR3 nucleotide sequence: TGTGCCAGCTCACCACGGACAGGGGAAGGAGAAAAACTGTTTTTT. It is translated as CASSPRTGEGEKLFF.

This chain joins TRBV2 and TRBJ1-1, with 7 nucleotides matching TRBD1. V was pared by 6 bases and J by 4 bases, with 5 bases of the junction left unmatched. Germline V CDR1 and CDR2: SNHLY, FYNNEI. The CDR3 totals 13 residues. In nucleotides, the CDR3 is TGTGCCAGCAGCCCGACAGGGACCACTGAAGCTTTCTTT. Translated, it gives CASSPTGTTEAFF.

This clone is a singleton in its sample. The chain couples TRBV11-2 to TRBJ2-1, with 9 bases matching TRBD2. V trimming: 5 bases; J trimming: 5 bases; junction bases outside the gene matches: 13. This CDR3 is built from 17 residues. CDR1 and CDR2 (germline): SGHAT, FQNNGV. In DNA, the CDR3 is TGTGCCAGCAGCGCTCGTGGCGGGGGGGCCCGTCACAATGAGCAGTTCTTC. It is translated as CASSARGGGARHNEQFF.

This clone was recorded only once. CDR3 coding DNA: TGCGCCAGCAGCCCGGGGACAGGGAAGGTTTCAGATACGCAGTATTTT. This codes for CASSPGTGKVSDTQYF. The chain is built from TRBV4-1 and TRBJ2-3; TRBD1 matches at 9 bases. This CDR3 region has 16 residues. The V segment lost 4 bases and the J segment 4 bases; nucleotides outside the gene matches: 9. Germline loops: CDR1 MGHRA, CDR2 YSYEKL.

The gene calls are TRBV7-8 and TRBJ1-2; D is possibly TRBD1 (6 bases). Germline CDR1 is SGHVS and CDR2 is FQNEAQ. This CDR3 region has 16 residues. V lost 5 bases and J 0 bases, leaving 16 bases between the germline ends. The CDR3 protein is CASSERRGGANYGYTF. CDR3 coding DNA: TGTGCCAGCAGCGAAAGAAGGGGGGGAGCTAACTATGGCTACACCTTC.

In its sample, this clone was seen once. V is TRBV5-4 and J is TRBJ1-2; D perhaps matches TRBD1 (5 bases). V shed 3 bases and J shed 4 bases, with 10 bases lying between them. Germline CDR1 is SGHNT and CDR2 is YYREEE (reference sequence). This CDR3 spans 13 amino acids. Here the CDR3 DNA reads TGTGCCAGCAGCTGGGACGGCGCCTATGGCTACACCTTC. It is translated as CASSWDGAYGYTF. Together with reference TRBV5-4 and TRBJ1-2, the CDR3 gives the full variable domain: ETGVTQSPTHLIKTRGQQVTLRCSSQSGHNTVSWYQQALGQGPQFIFQYYREEENGRGNFPPRFSGLQFPNYSSELNVNALELDDSALYLCASSWDGAYGYTFGSGTRLTVV.

This sequence joins TRBV25-1 and TRBJ1-4; unclear D gene. Trimming cost V 2 bases and J 1 base, with 17 bases left between them. The CDR3 sequence is 18 residues long. Germline V gene data show CDR1 as MGHDK and CDR2 as SYGVNS. This chain's CDR3 is CASSEKHSAGGTNEKLFF. CDR3 sequence (DNA): TGTGCCAGCAGTGAAAAGCACAGCGCGGGAGGAACTAATGAAAAACTGTTTTTT.

The V gene is TRBV7-2, the J gene TRBJ1-1; unclear D gene. The CDR3 has 12 residues. Germline CDR1 and CDR2: SGHTA and FQGNSA. V lost 4 bases to trimming and J lost 4 bases, with 7 bases between them. The CDR3 here is CASSYYGTEAFF. In DNA, the CDR3 is TGTGCCAGCAGCTATTATGGCACTGAAGCTTTCTTT.

The chain joins TRBV18 to TRBJ1-1; D gene ambiguous. CDR1 is KGHSH, CDR2 LQKENI, per germline. Trimming took 5 bases from V and 4 from J, leaving 14 bases between them. This CDR3 is 14 amino acids long. This CDR3 reads CASSRIELGTEAFF. Written as DNA, the CDR3 is TGTGCCAGCTCAAGGATCGAGCTCGGCACTGAAGCTTTCTTT.

The V gene is TRBV29-1, the J gene TRBJ2-5, with D perhaps assigned TRBD1 or TRBD2 (5 bases each). CDR3 size: 12 residues. The V end was cut by 6 bases, the J end by 1 base, with 9 bases between. CDR1 and CDR2 from the germline V gene are SQVTM and ANQGSEA. DNA for the CDR3: TGCAGCGTCTCCGGGGCCCAAGAGACCCAGTACTTC. As protein: CSVSGAQETQYF.

This clone was recorded once. The rearrangement joins TRBV28 to TRBJ2-7; D perhaps matches TRBD1 (6 bases). The ends were cut back, 6 bases at V and 0 bases at J, with 15 bases in the middle. The germline V gene has CDR1 MDHEN and CDR2 SYDVKM. CDR3 length: 15 amino acids. The CDR3 is CASSQGGALSYEQYF. In DNA form, the CDR3 reads TGTGCCAGCAGCCAAGGGGGTGCACTCTCCTACGAGCAGTACTTC. The whole variable domain, filled in from reference TRBV28 and TRBJ2-7, reads DVKVTQSSRYLVKRTGEKVFLECVQDMDHENMFWYRQDPGLGLRLIYFSYDVKMKEKGDIPEGYSVSREKKERFSLILESASTNQTSMYLCASSQGGALSYEQYFGPGTRLTVT.

CDR3 coding DNA: TGTGCCAGTAGGCGGCAGGGACAAGAGACCCAGTACTTC. Translation gives CASRRQGQETQYF. V and J are TRBV19 and TRBJ2-5; TRBD1 might be the D (5 bases). The CDR3 runs to 13 residues. V was shortened by 6 bases and J by 2 bases, with 10 bases between the two germline ends. Germline-derived CDR1 and CDR2 are LNHDA and SQIVND (reference sequence). Using reference TRBV19 and TRBJ2-5 for the parts outside the CDR3, the full variable domain is DGGITQSPKYLFRKEGQNVTLSCEQNLNHDAMYWYRQDPGQGLRLIYYSQIVNDFQKGDIAEGYSVSREKKESFPLTVTSAQKNPTAFYLCASRRQGQETQYFGPGTRLLVL.

The rearrangement joins TRBV19 to TRBJ1-5; TRBD1 aligns across 8 bases. V was clipped by 6 bases and J by 3 bases; unmatched bases: 13. The CDR3 has 17 amino acids. CDR1 is LNHDA, CDR2 SQIVND, per germline (reference sequence). The CDR3 loop is CASSQGQGNWDNQPQHF. Written as DNA, the CDR3 is TGTGCCAGTAGCCAAGGACAGGGAAATTGGGACAATCAGCCCCAGCATTTT.

The CDR3 DNA reads as TGTGCCAGCAGTGATGGCGGGGCTGGGGCCAACGTCCTGACTTTC. Its translation: CASSDGGAGANVLTF. This rearrangement joins TRBV6-1 to TRBJ2-6; D is perhaps TRBD2 (6 bases). Trimming took 3 bases from V and 2 from J, leaving 8 bases between them. CDR1 is MNHNS and CDR2 is SASEGT in the germline V gene. The length of the CDR3 is 15 residues.

J is TRBJ1-3 and V is TRBV7-9; D gene unclear. V lost 0 bases and J 3 bases, leaving 3 bases between the germline ends. The CDR3 totals 13 residues. Germline V gene data show CDR1 as SEHNR and CDR2 as FQNEAQ (reference sequence). This CDR3 reads CASSLAVGNTIYF. CDR3 bases: TGTGCCAGCAGCTTAGCCGTTGGAAACACCATATATTTT. The variable domain in full, with the rest retrieved from reference TRBV7-9 and TRBJ1-3, is DTGVSQNPRHKITKRGQNVTFRCDPISEHNRLYWYRQTLGQGPEFLTYFQNEAQLEKSRLLSDRFSAERPKGSFSTLEIQRTEQGDSAMYLCASSLAVGNTIYFGEGSWLTVV.

This chain connects TRBV9 to TRBJ2-5; 9 nucleotides agree with TRBD2. Trimming took 4 bases from V and 1 from J; bases not matched to a gene: 5. The germline V gene encodes CDR1 SGDLS and CDR2 YYNGEE. The CDR3 spans 15 residues. The CDR3 DNA is TGTGCCAGCAGCCGGCGGGGGGGGACCCAAGAGACCCAGTACTTC. This encodes CASSRRGGTQETQYF.

In its sample, this clone is medium-sized. The chain uses TRBV7-8 and TRBJ1-1; perhaps TRBD1 as D (5 bases). Between the trimmed V and J ends, which lost 5 bases and 5 bases, there was a span of 18 bases. Germline-derived CDR1 and CDR2 are SGHVS and FQNEAQ. The CDR3 runs to 15 residues. The CDR3 region is CASSAGGNLGTEAFF. CDR3 coding DNA: TGTGCCAGCAGCGCGGGGGGGAACCTCGGAACTGAAGCTTTCTTT.

The chain has TRBV14 and TRBJ1-1; D perhaps matches TRBD1 (6 bases). The CDR3 is made up of 15 amino acids. Germline V gives CDR1 SGHDN, CDR2 FVKESK. The V and J ends lost 0 bases and 3 bases respectively, with 11 bases between them. In DNA, the CDR3 is TGTGCCAGCAGCCAAGAGCGGGGGCTTGACACTGAAGCTTTCTTT. The encoded protein is CASSQERGLDTEAFF. Full variable domain (outside the CDR3, taken from reference TRBV14 and TRBJ1-1): EAGVTQFPSHSVIEKGQTVTLRCDPISGHDNLYWYRRVMGKEIKFLLHFVKESKQDESGMPNNRFLAERTGGTYSTLKVQPAELEDSGVYFCASSQERGLDTEAFFGQGTRLTVV.

The chain combines TRBV29-1 with TRBJ2-7, with no clear D. The CDR3 has 11 amino acids. V shed 7 bases and J shed 1 base, with 8 bases lying between them. The V gene's germline CDR1 is SQVTM and CDR2 ANQGSEA. For the CDR3, the DNA is TGCAGCGCAACGCTGTCCTACGAGCAGTACTTC. Translating gives CSATLSYEQYF.

The V call is TRBV29-1, the J call TRBJ2-5; D perhaps matches TRBD2 (5 bases). The CDR3 extends over 14 amino acids. Trimming pared 4 bases from V and 5 bases from J, leaving 17 bases between. Germline V gives CDR1 SQVTM, CDR2 ANQGSEA. As DNA, the CDR3 is TGCAGCGTTGTCGCGGGCCCGTCGGGGGAGACCCAGTACTTC. Residues: CSVVAGPSGETQYF.

The chain uses TRBV30 and TRBJ1-4; 11 nucleotides align to TRBD1. This CDR3 region has 16 residues. Germline CDR1 and CDR2: GTSNPN and SVGIG (reference sequence). V lost 3 bases and J lost 10; bases outside the gene matches: 13. The DNA for the CDR3 is TGTGCCTGGAGGTCCTCAGGGACAGGGGGTTCCGGAAAACTGTTTTTT. Amino acid sequence: CAWRSSGTGGSGKLFF.

This sequence joins TRBV11-2 and TRBJ2-1; D might be TRBD1 or TRBD2, each matching 5 bases. Between the trimmed V and J ends, which lost 1 base and 3 bases, there was a span of 13 bases. This CDR3 is 16 amino acids long. The germline CDR1 and CDR2 sequences are SGHAT and FQNNGV. The CDR3 loop is CASSLAGRGYYNEQFF. The CDR3 nucleotides read TGTGCCAGCAGCTTAGCAGGGAGAGGCTACTACAATGAGCAGTTCTTC. Filled out from reference TRBV11-2 and TRBJ2-1, the complete variable domain reads EAGVAQSPRYKIIEKRQSVAFWCNPISGHATLYWYQQILGQGPKLLIQFQNNGVVDDSQLPKDRFSAERLKGVDSTLKIQPAKLEDSAVYLCASSLAGRGYYNEQFFGPGTRLTVL.

The chain combines TRBV6-1 with TRBJ1-2, with 7 nucleotides matching TRBD1. Germline CDR1 MNHNS, CDR2 SASEGT. The CDR3 sequence is 14 residues long. Trimming at V came to 4 bases and at J to 8 bases, leaving 10 bases not matched to a gene. The CDR3 loop is CASSVIIDRVGYTF. CDR3 bases: TGTGCCAGCAGTGTTATAATAGACAGGGTCGGCTACACCTTC.

Remarks on this clone: The sample carries other DNA sequences with the same CDR3. In DNA, the CDR3 is TGCAGCGTTGAAGGCAGTCAAGAGACCCAGTACTTC. Its protein product is CSVEGSQETQYF. This sequence joins TRBV29-1 and TRBJ2-5; D unresolved. CDR1 is SQVTM, CDR2 ANQGSEA, per germline. CDR3 size: 12 residues. Trimming left V 1 base short and J 2 bases short, with 5 bases between. The variable domain in full, with the rest retrieved from reference TRBV29-1 and TRBJ2-5, is SAVISQKPSRDICQRGTSLTIQCQVDSQVTMMFWYRQQPGQSLTLIATANQGSEATYESGFVIDKFPISRPNLTFSTLTVSNMSPEDSSIYLCSVEGSQETQYFGPGTRLLVL.

The chain carries TRBV29-1 and TRBJ1-1; D is unclear. Trimming stripped 6 bases from V and 2 bases from J, with 13 bases between. CDR1 is SQVTM and CDR2 is ANQGSEA in the germline V gene. The CDR3 is 13 amino acids. CDR3: CSVGEGRNTEAFF. CDR3 in DNA: TGCAGCGTGGGTGAGGGCCGTAACACTGAAGCTTTCTTT.

The V call is TRBV27, the J call TRBJ1-5; possible D gene TRBD1, 6 bases. This CDR3 region has 16 residues. Germline CDR1 is MNHEY and CDR2 is SMNVEV (reference sequence). Trimming shortened V by 5 bases and J by 4 bases, and 18 bases separated the two germline ends. CDR3 in amino acids: CASSKKDSFGNQPQHF. The DNA of the CDR3 is TGTGCCAGCAGTAAGAAGGACAGTTTTGGGAATCAGCCCCAGCATTTT.